A single T cell receptor (beta chain) is shown here with its context. V was cut by 4 bases and J by 0 bases, with 14 bases left in between. The CDR3 is made up of 15 amino acids. Germline V gene data show CDR1 as SGHRS and CDR2 as YFSETQ. This record belongs to a study of technical replicates of blood from a handful of donors. Sequenced by immunoSEQ multiplex PCR; TCRdb stores in-frame clones only, minus some. Among tens of thousands of clones listed, around nine tenths were seen once. This TCR was sampled from a human donor in good health. Some clones in this sample may be carry-over from other donors' samples. The chain joins TRBV5-1 to TRBJ2-7; tentative D call: TRBD1 (6 bases). Sequencing was carried out using PBMCs. This CDR3 is CASSITWTDSYEQYF. DNA for the CDR3: TGCGCCAGCAGCATAACCTGGACAGACTCCTACGAGCAGTACTTC.